A single sample gave rise to the 19 T cell receptor beta chains below, sequenced in a study of blood T cell repertoires in COVID-19. The data were produced by immunoSEQ multiplex PCR, yet TCRdb's version contains in-frame clones alone and is incomplete. The sample lists 130,000 to 150,000 clones, approximately 83% occurring once. Sequenced sample: PBMCs or T cells enriched from blood (not recorded which). The receptor source for this set is a man aged 45-65 years who had recovered from COVID-19.

The chain carries TRBV2 and TRBJ1-1; the D is unclear. The CDR3 spans 14 residues. V was cut by 5 bases and J by 3 bases, with 13 bases left in between. The germline CDR1 and CDR2 sequences are SNHLY and FYNNEI. Written as DNA, the CDR3 is TGTGCCAGCAGTCCTCCCCTCCGGGACACTGAAGCTTTCTTT. Translating it yields CASSPPLRDTEAFF.

The CDR3 sequence is CASSSASGASYNEQFF. The CDR3 nucleotides read TGTGCCAGCAGCTCCGCTAGCGGGGCCTCCTACAATGAGCAGTTCTTC. This chain uses TRBV7-2 with TRBJ2-1, with TRBD2 matching 9 bases. The CDR3 has 16 amino acids. The trim removed 4 bases at V and 0 bases at J, leaving 4 bases unmatched. Germline CDR1 SGHTA, CDR2 FQGNSA. Variable domain in full (rest from reference TRBV7-2 and TRBJ2-1): GAGVSQSPSNKVTEKGKDVELRCDPISGHTALYWYRQSLGQGLEFLIYFQGNSAPDKSGLPSDRFSAERTGGSVSTLTIQRTQQEDSAVYLCASSSASGASYNEQFFGPGTRLTVL.

The gene calls are TRBV27 and TRBJ2-2, with 9 bases identical to TRBD2. Germline assignment: CDR1 MNHEY and CDR2 SMNVEV (reference sequence). V dropped 5 bases and J dropped 4; count of bases not matched to a gene: 2. CDR3 length: 14 residues. This CDR3 reads CASSLAGPTGELFF. The DNA of the CDR3 is TGTGCCAGCAGTCTAGCGGGGCCCACCGGGGAGCTGTTTTTT.

In DNA, the CDR3 is TGCGCCAGCAGCTCCTACCATGAGACAGGCGACAATGAGCAGTTCTTC. Translated: CASSSYHETGDNEQFF. The V gene is TRBV5-1, the J gene TRBJ2-1; D possibly corresponds to TRBD1 (6 bases). The germline CDR1 and CDR2 sequences are SGHRS and YFSETQ. V was pared by 3 bases and J by 5 bases, with 18 bases between. This CDR3 is built from 16 residues.

The V gene is TRBV5-4, the J gene TRBJ1-4; 7 bases match TRBD1. Germline V gene sequence: CDR1 SGHNT, CDR2 YYREEE (reference sequence). This CDR3 region has 14 residues. V trimming: 4 bases; J trimming: 6 bases; junction bases outside the gene matches: 6. CDR3 in amino acids: CASSRGDSDEKLFF. The CDR3 DNA reads as TGTGCCAGCAGCAGGGGGGACAGCGATGAAAAACTGTTTTTT.

The chain uses TRBV6-2 or TRBV6-3 and TRBJ2-2; TRBD2 is a possible D gene (6 bases). The CDR3 length is 16 residues. Between the trimmed V and J ends, which lost 5 bases and 0 bases, there was a span of 13 bases. CDR1 is MNHEY and CDR2 is SVGEGT in the germline V gene. CDR3 in amino acids: CASSKLASPNTGELFF. The DNA for the CDR3 is TGTGCCAGCAGTAAACTAGCCTCACCGAACACCGGGGAGCTGTTTTTT.

The chain joins TRBV28 to TRBJ1-6; no clear D gene. The germline CDR1 and CDR2 sequences are MDHEN and SYDVKM. V was clipped by 1 base and J by 9 bases, with 16 bases between them. This CDR3 has 16 residues. In nucleotides, the CDR3 is TGTGCCAGCAGTTTATTAATCAGTCCTTCCTTTTCACCCCTCCACTTT. Encoded protein: CASSLLISPSFSPLHF.

Of note for this clone: Within the sample, other DNA sequences also encode this same CDR3. This chain joins TRBV19 and TRBJ1-2; D is ambiguous. CDR3 length equals 12 residues. The germline V and J ends were trimmed by 2 bases and 4 bases, with 5 bases remaining between them. From germline, CDR1 is LNHDA and CDR2 SQIVND (reference sequence). CDR3 DNA: TGTGCCAGTAGTATATCAGTCTATGGCTACACCTTC. It translates to CASSISVYGYTF.

The V gene is TRBV7-3, the J gene TRBJ2-1; no clear D. V shed 5 bases and J shed 9 bases, with 17 bases lying between them. Germline CDR1 is SGHTA and CDR2 is FQGTGA. The CDR3 sequence is 14 residues long. CDR3 in DNA: TGTGCCAGCAGCCCGGCCGGGTCGATGGGTGAGCAGTTCTTC. Translating it yields CASSPAGSMGEQFF.

The rearrangement joins TRBV7-2 to TRBJ1-3; 7 positions match TRBD1. The V segment lost 5 bases and the J segment 0 bases; nucleotides outside the gene matches: 7. Germline CDR1 SGHTA, CDR2 FQGNSA. This CDR3 has 16 amino acids. CDR3 DNA: TGTGCCAGCAGCCTCGGGACAGTCCTCTCTGGAAACACCATATATTTT. Encoded protein: CASSLGTVLSGNTIYF.

The chain links TRBV20-1 to TRBJ1-2; D is unclear. The ends were cut back, 3 bases at V and 4 bases at J, with 9 bases in the middle. Per the germline V gene, CDR1 is DFQATT and CDR2 is SNEGSKA (reference sequence). The CDR3 has 12 amino acids. CDR3 amino acids: CSASVAVYGYTF. DNA of the CDR3: TGCAGTGCTAGTGTTGCAGTCTATGGCTACACCTTC.

CDR3 region: CASSQADSISYEQYF. The CDR3 region has the DNA TGCGCCAGCAGCCAAGCGGACAGTATCTCCTACGAGCAGTACTTC. This rearrangement joins TRBV4-1 to TRBJ2-7, with a tentative D call TRBD1 (6 bases). The germline CDR1 and CDR2 sequences are MGHRA and YSYEKL. The V gene lost 1 base and the J gene lost 0 bases, with 10 bases spanning the gap. The CDR3 totals 15 residues.

The CDR3 spells CASSPTPGNYGYTF. CDR3 sequence (DNA): TGTGCCAGCAGCCCCACCCCGGGGAACTATGGCTACACCTTC. J is TRBJ1-2 and V is TRBV7-3, with unresolved D. The CDR3 runs to 14 residues. Deletions cut 5 bases from V and 2 bases from J, with 12 bases between. Germline V lookup: CDR1 SGHTA, CDR2 FQGTGA. Full variable domain (outside the CDR3, taken from reference TRBV7-3 and TRBJ1-2): GAGVSQTPSNKVTEKGKYVELRCDPISGHTALYWYRQSLGQGPEFLIYFQGTGAADDSGLPNDRFFAVRPEGSVSTLKIQRTERGDSAVYLCASSPTPGNYGYTFGSGTRLTVV.

CDR3 DNA: TGCGCCAGCAGTCACACAGGGTTGGGTAATGAAAAACTGTTTTTT. This translates into CASSHTGLGNEKLFF. The rearrangement uses TRBV4-1 and TRBJ1-4, with D possibly TRBD1 on 6 matching bases. Germline CDR1 MGHRA, CDR2 YSYEKL. V was pared by 6 bases and J by 4 bases, with 15 bases between. This CDR3 has 15 residues.

The genes are TRBV28 and TRBJ1-5; 8 positions match TRBD1. The CDR3 has 14 residues. The germline V gene encodes CDR1 MDHEN and CDR2 SYDVKM. The trim removed 6 bases at V and 2 bases at J, leaving 3 bases unmatched. DNA for the CDR3: TGTGCCAGCAGGGAGGGACAGGGCAATCAGCCCCAGCATTTT. Its protein is CASREGQGNQPQHF.

This chain uses TRBV19 with TRBJ2-7; 10 nucleotides agree with TRBD1. The CDR3 has 16 residues. Trimming at V came to 6 bases and at J to 4 bases, leaving 12 bases not matched to a gene. Germline V lookup: CDR1 LNHDA, CDR2 SQIVND (reference sequence). The CDR3 spells CASSQTRDRGLYEQYF. In DNA form, the CDR3 reads TGTGCCAGTAGCCAGACCCGGGACAGGGGTTTGTACGAGCAGTACTTC.

In this sample, this clone turned up once. The V gene is TRBV19, the J gene TRBJ1-1, with TRBD1 identical over 9 bases. Germline-derived CDR1 and CDR2 are LNHDA and SQIVND (reference sequence). The length of the CDR3 is 16 residues. V was pared by 7 bases and J by 1 base, with 10 bases of the junction left unmatched. The CDR3 sequence is CASTLTRTGANTEAFF. CDR3 bases: TGTGCCAGTACCCTCACGAGGACAGGGGCGAACACTGAAGCTTTCTTT.

The V call is TRBV6-5, the J call TRBJ2-2; TRBD1 matches at 8 bases. The V gene's germline CDR1 is MNHEY and CDR2 SVGAGI. The CDR3 is made up of 14 amino acids. Losses at the gene ends were 7 bases for V and 3 bases for J; bases not matched to a gene: 4. This CDR3 is CASNPGGYTGELFF. CDR3 nucleotides: TGTGCCAGCAACCCAGGGGGCTACACCGGGGAGCTGTTTTTT.

The chain carries TRBV6-5 and TRBJ2-7, with 9 bases matching TRBD2. V shed 6 bases and J 2 bases; nucleotides not matched to a gene: 8. The germline CDR1 and CDR2 sequences are MNHEY and SVGAGI. CDR3 length equals 15 residues. CDR3 sequence: CASRSSSGATYEQYF. The CDR3, as DNA: TGTGCCAGCAGAAGCTCTAGCGGGGCAACCTACGAGCAGTACTTC.